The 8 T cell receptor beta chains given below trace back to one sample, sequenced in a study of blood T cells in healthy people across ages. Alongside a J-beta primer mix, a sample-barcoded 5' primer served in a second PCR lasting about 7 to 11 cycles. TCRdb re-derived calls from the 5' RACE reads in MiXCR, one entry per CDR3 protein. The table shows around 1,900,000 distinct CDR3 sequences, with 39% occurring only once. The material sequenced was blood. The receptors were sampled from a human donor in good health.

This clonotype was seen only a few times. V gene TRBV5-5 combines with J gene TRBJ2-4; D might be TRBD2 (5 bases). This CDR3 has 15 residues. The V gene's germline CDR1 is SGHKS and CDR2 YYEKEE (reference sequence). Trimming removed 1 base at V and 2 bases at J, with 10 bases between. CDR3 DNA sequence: TGTGCCAGCAGCTTGACGGGGTTTCCCAAAAACATTCAGTACTTC. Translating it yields CASSLTGFPKNIQYF.

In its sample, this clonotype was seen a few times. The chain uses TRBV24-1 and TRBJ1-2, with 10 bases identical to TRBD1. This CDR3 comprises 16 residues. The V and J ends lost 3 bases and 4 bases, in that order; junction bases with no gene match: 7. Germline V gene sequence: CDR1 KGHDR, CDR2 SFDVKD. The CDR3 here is CATSDPRQGASYGYTF. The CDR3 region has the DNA TGTGCCACCAGTGATCCTCGACAGGGGGCGAGCTATGGCTACACCTTC.

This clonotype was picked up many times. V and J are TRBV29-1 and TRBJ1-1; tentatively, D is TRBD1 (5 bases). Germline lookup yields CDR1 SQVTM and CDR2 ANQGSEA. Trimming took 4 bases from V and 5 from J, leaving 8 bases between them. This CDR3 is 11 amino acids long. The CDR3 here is CSVGGDTEAFF. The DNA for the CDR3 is TGCAGCGTTGGGGGGGATACTGAAGCTTTCTTT.

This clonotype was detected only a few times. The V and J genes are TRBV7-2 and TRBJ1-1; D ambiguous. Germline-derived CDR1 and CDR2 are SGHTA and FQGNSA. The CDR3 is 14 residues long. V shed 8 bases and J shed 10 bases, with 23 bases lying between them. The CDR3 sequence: CASALKTGDRGAFF. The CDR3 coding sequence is TGTGCCAGCGCACTTAAGACTGGGGATCGTGGAGCTTTCTTT.

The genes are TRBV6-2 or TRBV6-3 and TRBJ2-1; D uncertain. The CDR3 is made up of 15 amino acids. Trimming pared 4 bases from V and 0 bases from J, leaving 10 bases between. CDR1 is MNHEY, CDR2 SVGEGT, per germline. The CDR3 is CASSLLVSSYNEQFF. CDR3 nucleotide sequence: TGTGCCAGCAGTTTGCTAGTTAGCTCCTACAATGAGCAGTTCTTC.

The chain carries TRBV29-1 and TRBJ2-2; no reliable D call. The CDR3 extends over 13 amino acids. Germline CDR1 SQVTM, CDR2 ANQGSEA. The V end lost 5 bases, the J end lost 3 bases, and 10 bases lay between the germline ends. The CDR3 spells CSVTRQYTGELFF. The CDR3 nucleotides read TGCAGCGTTACCAGGCAGTACACCGGGGAGCTGTTTTTT.

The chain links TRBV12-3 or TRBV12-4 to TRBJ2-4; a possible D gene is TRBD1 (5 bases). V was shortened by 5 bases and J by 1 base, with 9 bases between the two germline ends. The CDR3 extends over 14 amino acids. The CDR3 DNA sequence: TGTGCCAGCAGTCCAGGGTTCGCCAAAAACATTCAGTACTTC. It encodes CASSPGFAKNIQYF.

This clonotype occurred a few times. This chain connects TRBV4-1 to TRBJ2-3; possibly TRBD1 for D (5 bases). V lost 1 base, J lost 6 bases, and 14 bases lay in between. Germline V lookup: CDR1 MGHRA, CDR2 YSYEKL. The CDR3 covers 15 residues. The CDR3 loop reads CASSQGTETDDTQYF. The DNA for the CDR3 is TGCGCCAGCAGCCAAGGTACGGAGACAGATGATACGCAGTATTTT.